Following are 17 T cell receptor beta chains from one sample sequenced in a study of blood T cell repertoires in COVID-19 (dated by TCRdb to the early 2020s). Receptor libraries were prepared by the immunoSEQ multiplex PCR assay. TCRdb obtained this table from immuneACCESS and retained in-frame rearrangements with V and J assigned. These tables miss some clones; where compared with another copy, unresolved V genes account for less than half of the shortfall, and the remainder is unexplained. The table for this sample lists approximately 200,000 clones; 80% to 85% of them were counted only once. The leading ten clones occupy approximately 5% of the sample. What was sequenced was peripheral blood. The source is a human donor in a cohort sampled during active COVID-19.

The CDR3 reads CASSFGTGVSTDTQYF. For the CDR3, the DNA is TGTGCCAGCAGCTTTGGGACAGGAGTTAGCACAGATACGCAGTATTTT. The chain couples TRBV5-6 to TRBJ2-3, with 8 bases aligning to TRBD1. The CDR3 covers 16 residues. After removal of 2 bases from V and 0 bases from J, the junction contained 5 bases not matched to a gene. CDR1 and CDR2 from the germline V gene are SGHDT and YYEEEE.

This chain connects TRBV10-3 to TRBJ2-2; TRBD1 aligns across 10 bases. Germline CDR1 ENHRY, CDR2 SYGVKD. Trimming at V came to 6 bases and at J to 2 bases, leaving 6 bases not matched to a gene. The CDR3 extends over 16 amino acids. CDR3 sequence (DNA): TGTGCCATCAGCGAGGGGACAGGGGATAACACCGGGGAGCTGTTTTTT. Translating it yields CAISEGTGDNTGELFF.

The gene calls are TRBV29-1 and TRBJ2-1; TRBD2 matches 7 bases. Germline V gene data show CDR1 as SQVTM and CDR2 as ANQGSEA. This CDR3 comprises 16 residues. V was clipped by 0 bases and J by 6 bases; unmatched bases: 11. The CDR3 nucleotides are TGCAGCGTTGAAGATCTACTTAGCGGGTTTCGCAATGAGCAGTTCTTC. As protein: CSVEDLLSGFRNEQFF.

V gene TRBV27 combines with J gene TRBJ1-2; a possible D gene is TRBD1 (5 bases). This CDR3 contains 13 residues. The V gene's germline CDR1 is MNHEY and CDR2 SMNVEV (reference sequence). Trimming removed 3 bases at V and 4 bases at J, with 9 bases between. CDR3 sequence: CASSLGGGYGYTF. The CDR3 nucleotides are TGTGCCAGCAGTTTGGGGGGTGGCTATGGCTACACCTTC.

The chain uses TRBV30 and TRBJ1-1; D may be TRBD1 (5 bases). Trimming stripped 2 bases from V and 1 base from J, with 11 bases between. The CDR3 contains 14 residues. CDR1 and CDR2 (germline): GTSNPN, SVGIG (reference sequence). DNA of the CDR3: TGTGCCTGGAGTTATCCAACAGGGAACACTGAAGCTTTCTTT. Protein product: CAWSYPTGNTEAFF. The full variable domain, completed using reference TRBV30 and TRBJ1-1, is SQTIHQWPATLVQPVGSPLSLECTVEGTSNPNLYWYRQAAGRGLQLLFYSVGIGQISSEVPQNLSASRPQDRQFILSSKKLLLSDSGFYLCAWSYPTGNTEAFFGQGTRLTVV.

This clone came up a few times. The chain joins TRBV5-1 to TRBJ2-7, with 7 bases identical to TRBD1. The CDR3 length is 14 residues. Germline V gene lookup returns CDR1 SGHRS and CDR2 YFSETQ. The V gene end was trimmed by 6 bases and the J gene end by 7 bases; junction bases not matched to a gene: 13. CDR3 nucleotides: TGCGCCAGCACGATCCGAGGAACAGGGGATGAGCAGTACTTC. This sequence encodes CASTIRGTGDEQYF. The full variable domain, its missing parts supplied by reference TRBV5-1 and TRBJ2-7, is KAGVTQTPRYLIKTRGQQVTLSCSPISGHRSVSWYQQTPGQGLQFLFEYFSETQRNKGNFPGRFSGRQFSNSRSEMNVSTLELGDSALYLCASTIRGTGDEQYFGPGTRLTVT.

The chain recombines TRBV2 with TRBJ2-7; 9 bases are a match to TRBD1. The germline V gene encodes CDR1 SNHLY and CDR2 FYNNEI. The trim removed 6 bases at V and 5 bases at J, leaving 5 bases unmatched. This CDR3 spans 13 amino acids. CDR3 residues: CASSGTGLHEQYF. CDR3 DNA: TGTGCCAGCAGCGGGACAGGGTTGCACGAGCAGTACTTC.

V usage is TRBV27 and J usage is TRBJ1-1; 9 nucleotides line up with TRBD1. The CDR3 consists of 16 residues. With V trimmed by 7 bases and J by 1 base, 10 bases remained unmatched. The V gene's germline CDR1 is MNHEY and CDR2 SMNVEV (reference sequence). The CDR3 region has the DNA TGTGCCAGCACTCCGGGACAGGGAAGGCGGAACACTGAAGCTTTCTTT. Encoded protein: CASTPGQGRRNTEAFF.

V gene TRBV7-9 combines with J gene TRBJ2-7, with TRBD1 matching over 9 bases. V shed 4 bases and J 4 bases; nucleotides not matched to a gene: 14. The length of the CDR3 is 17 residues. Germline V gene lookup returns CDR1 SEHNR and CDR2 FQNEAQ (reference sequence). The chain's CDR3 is CASSSGQGRNAFYEQYF. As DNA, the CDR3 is TGTGCCAGCAGCTCCGGACAGGGGCGAAACGCGTTTTACGAGCAGTACTTC.

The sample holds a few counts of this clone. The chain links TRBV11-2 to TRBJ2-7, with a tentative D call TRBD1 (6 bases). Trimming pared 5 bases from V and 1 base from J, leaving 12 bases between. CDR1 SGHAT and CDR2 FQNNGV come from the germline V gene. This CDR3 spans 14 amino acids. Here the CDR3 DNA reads TGTGCCAGCAGCCTCCGGGACACGTCCTACGAGCAGTACTTC. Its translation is CASSLRDTSYEQYF.

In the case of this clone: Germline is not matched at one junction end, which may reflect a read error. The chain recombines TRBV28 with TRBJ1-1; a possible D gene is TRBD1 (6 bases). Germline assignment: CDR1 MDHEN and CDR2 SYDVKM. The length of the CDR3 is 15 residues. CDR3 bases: TGTGCCAGCAGAAACCTCGACAGGATGAACGCTGAAGCTTTCTTT. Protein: CASRNLDRMNAEAFF.

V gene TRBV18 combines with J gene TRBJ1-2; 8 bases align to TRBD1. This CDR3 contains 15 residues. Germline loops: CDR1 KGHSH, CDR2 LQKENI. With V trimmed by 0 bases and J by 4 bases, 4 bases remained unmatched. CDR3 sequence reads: CASSPPSGTGYGYTF. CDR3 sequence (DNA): TGTGCCAGCTCACCACCTTCTGGGACAGGCTATGGCTACACCTTC.

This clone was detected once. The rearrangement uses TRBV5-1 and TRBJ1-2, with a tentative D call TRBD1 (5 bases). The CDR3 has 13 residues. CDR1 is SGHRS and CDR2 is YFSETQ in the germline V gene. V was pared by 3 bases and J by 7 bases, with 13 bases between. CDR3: CASSYGTWGGYTF. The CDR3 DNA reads TGCGCCAGCAGCTACGGGACTTGGGGTGGCTACACCTTC. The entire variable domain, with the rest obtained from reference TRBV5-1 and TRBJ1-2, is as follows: KAGVTQTPRYLIKTRGQQVTLSCSPISGHRSVSWYQQTPGQGLQFLFEYFSETQRNKGNFPGRFSGRQFSNSRSEMNVSTLELGDSALYLCASSYGTWGGYTFGSGTRLTVV.

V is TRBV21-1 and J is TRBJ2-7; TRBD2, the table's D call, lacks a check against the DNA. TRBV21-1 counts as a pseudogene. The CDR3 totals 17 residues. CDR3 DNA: TGTGCCAGCAGCAAAGCGGCTCTAGCGCTCAAACACTACGAGCAGTACTTC. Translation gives CASSKAALALKHYEQYF.

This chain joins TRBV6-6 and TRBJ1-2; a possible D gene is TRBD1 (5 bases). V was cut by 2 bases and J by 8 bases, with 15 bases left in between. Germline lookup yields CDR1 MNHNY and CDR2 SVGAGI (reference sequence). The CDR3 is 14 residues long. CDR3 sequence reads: CASSYTERDRGYTF. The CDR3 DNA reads TGTGCCAGCAGTTACACAGAGCGGGACCGCGGCTACACCTTC.

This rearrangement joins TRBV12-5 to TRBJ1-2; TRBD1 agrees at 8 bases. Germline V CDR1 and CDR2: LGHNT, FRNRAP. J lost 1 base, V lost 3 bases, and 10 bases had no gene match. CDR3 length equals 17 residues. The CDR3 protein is CASGLGTGPQYNYGYTF. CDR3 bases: TGTGCTAGTGGTTTAGGGACAGGTCCTCAGTATAACTATGGCTACACCTTC.

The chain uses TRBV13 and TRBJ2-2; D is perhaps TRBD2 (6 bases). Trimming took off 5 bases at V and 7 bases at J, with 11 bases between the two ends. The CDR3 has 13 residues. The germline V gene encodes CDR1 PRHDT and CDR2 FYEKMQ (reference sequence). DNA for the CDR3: TGTGCCAGCAGCAACCGACTAGGCGGGGAGCTGTTTTTT. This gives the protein CASSNRLGGELFF. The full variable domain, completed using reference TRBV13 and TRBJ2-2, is AAGVIQSPRHLIKEKRETATLKCYPIPRHDTVYWYQQGPGQDPQFLISFYEKMQSDKGSIPDRFSAQQFSDYHSELNMSSLELGDSALYFCASSNRLGGELFFGEGSRLTVL.